This T cell receptor beta chain emerged from a study of T cell repertoires in cytomegalovirus infection. TCRdb reanalysed the reads using MiXCR and keeps one entry per CDR3 protein. This sample yields 490,000 or so distinct CDR3 sequences, of which about 11% are seen a single time; roughly 10% belongs to the top ten. The V gene lost 5 bases and the J gene lost 8 bases, with 16 bases spanning the gap. The CDR3 covers 14 residues. Germline assignment: CDR1 SGHRS and CDR2 YFSETQ. This sequence joins TRBV5-1 and TRBJ1-4, with D tentatively TRBD1 (5 bases). Input material: PBMCs. This receptor was taken from a human donor in good health (CMV status not recorded). Some clones in this sample may be carry-over from other donors' samples. The CDR3 protein is CASSSDGAIEKLFF. For the CDR3, the DNA is TGCGCCAGCAGTTCGGACGGGGCGATCGAAAAACTGTTTTTT.